The 3 T cell receptor beta chains below were found in one sample sequenced in a study of somatic mutations in cytotoxic T cells in rheumatoid arthritis. The repertoire was sequenced with immunoSEQ multiplex PCR; TCRdb's copy has only in-frame clones and lacks some. This sample has approximately 14,000 clones, with 65% to 75% found just once. Source material: CD8+ T cells sorted from blood. The receptors derive from an adult with rheumatoid arthritis.

The chain joins TRBV5-6 to TRBJ2-2, with TRBD1 identical over 9 bases. The CDR3 contains 17 residues. The ends lost 5 bases at V and 3 bases at J; junction bases unmatched: 11. Looked up from germline, CDR1 is SGHDT and CDR2 is YYEEEE. The CDR3 sequence: CASRRNRGRSDTGELFF. The CDR3 region has the DNA TGTGCCAGCAGGCGAAACAGGGGGCGGTCGGACACCGGGGAGCTGTTTTTT.

The rearrangement links TRBV27 to TRBJ2-1; D might be TRBD1 (5 bases). Per germline, CDR1 MNHEY and CDR2 SMNVEV (reference sequence). Trimming stripped 6 bases from V and 2 bases from J, with 11 bases between. This CDR3 is 14 amino acids long. In DNA, the CDR3 is TGTGCCAGCAGCAGGGTCCTTCCCTACAATGAGCAGTTCTTC. Protein product: CASSRVLPYNEQFF.

The table lists this clone with a few counts. The genes are TRBV19 and TRBJ1-5, with 8 bases matching TRBD1. The CDR3 runs 14 residues. CDR1 and CDR2 from the germline V gene are LNHDA and SQIVND (reference sequence). Germline trimming cut 8 bases from V and 2 bases from J; bases unmatched to any gene: 5. Written as DNA, the CDR3 is TGTGCCAGTCGACAGGGGTGTTGCAATCAGCCCCAGCATTTT. Translation gives CASRQGCCNQPQHF.